Each of the 29 T cell receptor beta chains below was sequenced from the same sample in a study of technical replicates of blood from several donors. Repertoires were generated with immunoSEQ multiplex PCR, while TCRdb's copy carries only in-frame clones and drops some. The profile shows 60,000 to 95,000 clones, 75% to 95% of them singletons. Material for sequencing was T cells isolated from PBMCs. The origin of the receptors is a human donor in good health. Some clones in this sample may be carry-over from other donors' samples.

The rearrangement joins TRBV19 to TRBJ1-2, with TRBD1 matching 7 bases. Germline V gene data show CDR1 as LNHDA and CDR2 as SQIVND (reference sequence). V was clipped by 8 bases and J by 8 bases; unmatched bases: 11. The CDR3 runs to 13 residues. The chain's CDR3 is CASDRAGTGGYTF. The CDR3 DNA reads TGTGCCAGTGACAGGGCTGGTACTGGGGGCTACACCTTC.

V usage is TRBV10-1 and J usage is TRBJ2-7; 10 nucleotides agree with TRBD2. The CDR3 loop spans 12 amino acids. Germline CDR1 reads WNHNN; CDR2 reads SYGVQD (reference sequence). Losses at the gene ends were 11 bases for V and 7 bases for J; bases not matched to a gene: 8. The CDR3 region has the DNA TGCGCCCGAGAACTAGCGGGACAGGAGCAGTACTTC. Amino acid sequence: CARELAGQEQYF.

V gene TRBV7-8 combines with J gene TRBJ1-1; 10 bases align to TRBD1. Germline V lookup: CDR1 SGHVS, CDR2 FQNEAQ. The CDR3 covers 15 residues. V lost 4 bases to trimming and J lost 3 bases; unmatched junction nucleotides: 5. The chain's CDR3 is CASSYRQGAYTEAFF. As DNA, the CDR3 is TGTGCCAGCAGCTACAGACAGGGGGCTTACACTGAAGCTTTCTTT.

The rearrangement uses TRBV4-1 and TRBJ1-1; D is unresolved. V lost 1 base, J lost 5 bases, and 11 bases lay in between. Germline CDR1 is MGHRA and CDR2 is YSYEKL. This CDR3 comprises 14 residues. CDR3 protein: CASSQGMPRTEAFF. Here the CDR3 DNA reads TGCGCCAGCAGCCAAGGAATGCCGAGGACTGAAGCTTTCTTT.

The chain carries TRBV7-8 and TRBJ1-5, with TRBD1 identical over 9 bases. Germline loops: CDR1 SGHVS, CDR2 FQNEAQ. With V trimmed by 4 bases and J by 7 bases, 5 bases remained unmatched. The CDR3 length is 14 residues. The CDR3 loop reads CASSYRGPEQPQHF. For the CDR3, the DNA is TGTGCCAGCAGCTACAGGGGGCCGGAACAGCCCCAGCATTTT.

The rearrangement uses TRBV11-3 and TRBJ1-1; maybe TRBD1 (6 bases). The germline V and J ends were trimmed by 2 bases and 8 bases, with 30 bases remaining between them. CDR1 SGHNT and CDR2 YENEEA come from the germline V gene. The CDR3 has 19 residues. The DNA of the CDR3 is TGTGCCAGCAGCTTATGTCTCCCCACTGGGGGCGCGTGTGTTCACGAAGCTTTCTTT. Encoded protein: CASSLCLPTGGACVHEAFF.

This sequence joins TRBV4-1 and TRBJ1-2; tentatively, D is TRBD1 (5 bases). CDR1 and CDR2 from the germline V gene are MGHRA and YSYEKL. Trimming took off 3 bases at V and 5 bases at J, with 25 bases between the two ends. There are 18 residues in the CDR3. This CDR3 reads CASSQGLGGAGSRYGYTF. The CDR3 nucleotides read TGCGCCAGCAGCCAGGGATTGGGAGGGGCAGGCTCAAGGTATGGCTACACCTTC.

The gene calls are TRBV10-1 and TRBJ1-1, with no clear D. V was clipped by 6 bases and J by 1 base, with 12 bases between them. Germline V CDR1 and CDR2: WNHNN, SYGVQD (reference sequence). The CDR3 extends over 14 amino acids. The CDR3 nucleotides read TGCGCCAGCAGCCTAGGACGGGAGAACACTGAAGCTTTCTTT. It codes for CASSLGRENTEAFF.

The rearrangement joins TRBV6-1 to TRBJ2-1; 15 nucleotides line up with TRBD2. This CDR3 region has 15 residues. With V trimmed by 1 base and J by 9 bases, 1 base remained unmatched. Germline loops: CDR1 MNHNS, CDR2 SASEGT. The CDR3 protein is CASSEGTSGRAEQFF. The CDR3 DNA follows: TGTGCCAGCAGTGAAGGGACTAGCGGGAGGGCTGAGCAGTTCTTC.

A few counts support this clone. The rearrangement links TRBV19 to TRBJ2-2; D uncertain. The CDR3 has 14 residues. V lost 3 bases, J lost 1 base, and 6 bases lay in between. From germline, CDR1 is LNHDA and CDR2 SQIVND (reference sequence). In nucleotides, the CDR3 is TGTGCCAGTAGTATTGGGCAGAACACCGGGGAGCTGTTTTTT. Translation: CASSIGQNTGELFF.

The chain couples TRBV2 to TRBJ1-6; D is ambiguous. The CDR3 spans 16 residues. V lost 4 bases and J 6 bases, leaving 16 bases between the germline ends. Germline-derived CDR1 and CDR2 are SNHLY and FYNNEI. CDR3 region: CASSAFGDGVNSPLHF. In DNA form, the CDR3 reads TGTGCCAGCAGTGCTTTCGGGGATGGCGTTAATTCACCCCTCCACTTT.

Here the CDR3 DNA reads TGCGCCAGCAGCTACGAGGCTGGACTCGGGGACGAGCAGTACTTC. Residues: CASSYEAGLGDEQYF. This chain uses TRBV5-1 with TRBJ2-7; TRBD2 might be the D (5 bases). Trimming took 3 bases from V and 5 from J, leaving 18 bases between them. The germline CDR1 and CDR2 sequences are SGHRS and YFSETQ. This CDR3 region has 15 residues.

This chain links TRBV7-7 with TRBJ2-5, with D tentatively TRBD1 (6 bases). Between the trimmed V and J ends, which lost 3 bases and 5 bases, there was a span of 10 bases. CDR3 length: 13 residues. CDR1 SSHAT and CDR2 FNYEAQ come from the germline V gene (reference sequence). The CDR3 DNA sequence: TGTGCCAGCAGCTTGGACAGAGTCGAGACCCAGTACTTC. Translating gives CASSLDRVETQYF.

This rearrangement joins TRBV7-3 to TRBJ1-1; D gene unclear. Trimming removed 2 bases at V and 1 base at J, with 5 bases between. The CDR3 is made up of 13 amino acids. Germline V gives CDR1 SGHTA, CDR2 FQGTGA. The CDR3 sequence: CASSLQQNTEAFF. As DNA, the CDR3 is TGTGCCAGCAGCTTACAACAGAACACTGAAGCTTTCTTT.

Only one count was recorded for this clone. The chain is built from TRBV21-1 and TRBJ2-3; the table assigns TRBD1, which was not confirmed against the DNA. TRBV21-1 is classified as a pseudogene. This CDR3 region has 15 residues. The CDR3 DNA reads TGTGCCAGCAGCACGTCGACAGAGAGCACAGATACGCAGTATTTT. Its translation is CASSTSTESTDTQYF.

The rearrangement joins TRBV5-1 to TRBJ2-7; TRBD1 matches 10 bases. Germline loops: CDR1 SGHRS, CDR2 YFSETQ. This CDR3 is 15 amino acids long. V shed 4 bases, J shed 0 bases, and the junction held 4 bases outside the gene matches. The CDR3 region has the DNA TGCGCCAGCAGCGAGGGGACAGGGGTCTCCTACGAGCAGTACTTC. Its translation is CASSEGTGVSYEQYF.

This chain uses TRBV18 with TRBJ1-2; unclear D gene. The germline V gene encodes CDR1 KGHSH and CDR2 LQKENI. The V end was cut by 6 bases, the J end by 4 bases, with 9 bases between. This CDR3 is built from 12 residues. CDR3 coding DNA: TGTGCCAGCTCTTCCGACTTCTATGGCTACACCTTC. Translating gives CASSSDFYGYTF.

For the CDR3, the DNA is TGTGCCATCAGTGAGTCGATCGGAGGACAGGGCGGCTATGGCTACACCTTC. This translates into CAISESIGGQGGYGYTF. The gene calls are TRBV10-3 and TRBJ1-2, with 8 bases lining up with TRBD1. Germline CDR1 ENHRY, CDR2 SYGVKD. The CDR3 consists of 17 residues. V lost 0 bases to trimming and J lost 4 bases; unmatched junction nucleotides: 10.

The V and J genes are TRBV9 and TRBJ2-1; D possibly corresponds to TRBD2 (7 bases). The V end was cut by 4 bases, the J end by 8 bases, with 22 bases between. This CDR3 comprises 16 residues. The germline gives CDR1 SGDLS, CDR2 YYNGEE. CDR3 sequence (DNA): TGTGCCAGCAGCTCCTCTGGGGGGGGCGCTTATGATGAGCAGTTCTTC. Encoded protein: CASSSSGGGAYDEQFF. Looking up the rest from reference TRBV9 and TRBJ2-1 gives the full variable domain: DSGVTQTPKHLITATGQRVTLRCSPRSGDLSVYWYQQSLDQGLQFLIQYYNGEERAKGNILERFSAQQFPDLHSELNLSSLELGDSALYFCASSSSGGGAYDEQFFGPGTRLTVL.

The J gene is TRBJ1-1, the V gene TRBV14; possibly TRBD1 for D (6 bases). The CDR3 covers 12 residues. The germline V gene has CDR1 SGHDN and CDR2 FVKESK. Trimming pared 9 bases from V and 4 bases from J, leaving 12 bases between. In nucleotides, the CDR3 is TGTGCCAGTACAAAAGGGGGCACTGAAGCTTTCTTT. This encodes CASTKGGTEAFF.

This clone was observed a single time. This chain joins TRBV7-4 and TRBJ1-5; 10 bases align to TRBD1. Germline CDR1 and CDR2: SGHVT and SQSDAQ. The CDR3 consists of 19 residues. V dropped 2 bases and J dropped 3; count of bases not matched to a gene: 13. CDR3 sequence reads: CASSLTGTGERRVNQPQHF. In nucleotides, the CDR3 is TGTGCCAGCAGCTTAACCGGGACAGGGGAACGGAGGGTCAATCAGCCCCAGCATTTT. The whole variable domain, filled in from reference TRBV7-4 and TRBJ1-5, reads GAGVSQSPRYKVAKRGRDVALRCDSISGHVTLYWYRQTLGQGSEVLTYSQSDAQRDKSGRPSGRFSAERPERSVSTLKIQRTEQGDSAVYLCASSLTGTGERRVNQPQHFGDGTRLSIL.

This sequence joins TRBV28 and TRBJ1-2; 8 nucleotides match TRBD1. The CDR3 extends over 15 amino acids. V shed 5 bases and J 4 bases; nucleotides not matched to a gene: 9. The germline gives CDR1 MDHEN, CDR2 SYDVKM. The CDR3 DNA reads as TGTGCCAGCAGTGTTCCCGGGACAGGACTCTATGGCTACACCTTC. Protein: CASSVPGTGLYGYTF.

The chain combines TRBV2 with TRBJ1-2, with 9 positions matching TRBD1. V trimming: 8 bases; J trimming: 2 bases; junction bases outside the gene matches: 3. This CDR3 has 13 residues. Germline assignment: CDR1 SNHLY and CDR2 FYNNEI. For the CDR3, the DNA is TGTGCCAGCGCCGGGACAGGGAACTATGGCTACACCTTC. It specifies CASAGTGNYGYTF.

The chain carries TRBV19 and TRBJ1-6; TRBD1 is a possible D gene (6 bases). This CDR3 has 16 amino acids. The V gene lost 3 bases and the J gene lost 5 bases, with 14 bases spanning the gap. Germline V gene lookup returns CDR1 LNHDA and CDR2 SQIVND (reference sequence). CDR3 protein: CASSIGYRANNSPLHF. Here the CDR3 DNA reads TGTGCCAGTAGTATCGGATACAGGGCAAATAATTCACCCCTCCACTTT.

This clone was seen a single time. V is TRBV19 and J is TRBJ1-5, with a possible D match to TRBD1 (5 bases). With 0 bases removed from V and 6 bases from J, the gap between germline ends came to 12 bases. Germline V gene data show CDR1 as LNHDA and CDR2 as SQIVND (reference sequence). The CDR3 is 15 residues long. The chain's CDR3 is CASSIDQGWAQPQHF. CDR3 bases: TGTGCCAGTAGTATAGATCAGGGTTGGGCTCAGCCCCAGCATTTT.

The chain links TRBV19 to TRBJ2-6; D might be TRBD2 (5 bases). The germline V gene has CDR1 LNHDA and CDR2 SQIVND (reference sequence). The V end lost 1 base, the J end lost 0 bases, and 7 bases lay between the germline ends. CDR3 length: 16 amino acids. The CDR3 coding sequence is TGTGCCAGTAGTATAGCCGGACTCTCTGGGGCCAACGTCCTGACTTTC. This translates into CASSIAGLSGANVLTF.

This clone was counted only a few times. The gene calls are TRBV9 and TRBJ1-1; D is unresolved. V was shortened by 0 bases and J by 3 bases, with 21 bases between the two germline ends. Germline V CDR1 and CDR2: SGDLS, YYNGEE. The CDR3 sequence is 18 residues long. Here the CDR3 reads CASSVVEIGEPGDTEAFF. CDR3 sequence (DNA): TGTGCCAGCAGCGTAGTGGAAATCGGGGAACCTGGGGACACTGAAGCTTTCTTT. The complete variable domain, with remaining parts taken from reference TRBV9 and TRBJ1-1, reads DSGVTQTPKHLITATGQRVTLRCSPRSGDLSVYWYQQSLDQGLQFLIQYYNGEERAKGNILERFSAQQFPDLHSELNLSSLELGDSALYFCASSVVEIGEPGDTEAFFGQGTRLTVV.

J is TRBJ1-1 and V is TRBV7-9; 7 bases are shared with TRBD1. The CDR3 length is 14 residues. Looked up from germline, CDR1 is SEHNR and CDR2 is FQNEAQ (reference sequence). Germline trimming cut 4 bases from V and 4 bases from J; bases unmatched to any gene: 6. DNA for the CDR3: TGTGCCAGCAGCTCTTACAGGGGTGGCACTGAAGCTTTCTTT. Residues: CASSSYRGGTEAFF.

DNA for the CDR3: TGCAGCGTGGAACAGGGCGCGGGGACCTTC. It specifies CSVEQGAGTF. The chain recombines TRBV29-1 with TRBJ1-2, with D possibly matching TRBD1 (6 bases). Trimming stripped 6 bases from V and 14 bases from J, with 16 bases between. Germline-derived CDR1 and CDR2 are SQVTM and ANQGSEA. The CDR3 consists of 10 residues.